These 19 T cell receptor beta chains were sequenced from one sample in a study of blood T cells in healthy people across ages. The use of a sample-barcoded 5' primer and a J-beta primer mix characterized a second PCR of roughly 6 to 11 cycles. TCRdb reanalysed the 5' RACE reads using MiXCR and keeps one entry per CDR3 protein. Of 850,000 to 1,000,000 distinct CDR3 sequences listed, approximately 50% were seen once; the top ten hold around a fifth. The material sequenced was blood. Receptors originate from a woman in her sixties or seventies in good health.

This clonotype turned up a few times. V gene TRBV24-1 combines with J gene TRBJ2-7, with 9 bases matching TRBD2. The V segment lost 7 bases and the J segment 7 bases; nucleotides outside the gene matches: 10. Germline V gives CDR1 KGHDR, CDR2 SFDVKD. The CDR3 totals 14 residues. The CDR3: CATSDGQAGGEQYF. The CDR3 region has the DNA TGTGCCACCAGCGATGGACAAGCGGGAGGAGAGCAGTACTTC.

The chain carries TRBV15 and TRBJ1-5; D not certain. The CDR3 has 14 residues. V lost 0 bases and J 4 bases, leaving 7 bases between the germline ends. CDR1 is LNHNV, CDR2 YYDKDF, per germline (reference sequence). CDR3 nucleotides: TGTGCCACCAGCAGAGATCGGGCGAATCAGCCCCAGCATTTT. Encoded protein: CATSRDRANQPQHF.

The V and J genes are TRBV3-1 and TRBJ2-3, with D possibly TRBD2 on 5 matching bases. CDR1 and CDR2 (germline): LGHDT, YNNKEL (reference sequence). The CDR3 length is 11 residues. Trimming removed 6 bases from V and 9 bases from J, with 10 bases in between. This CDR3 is CASRRGRTQYF. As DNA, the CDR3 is TGTGCCAGCAGGCGCGGGCGGACGCAGTATTTT.

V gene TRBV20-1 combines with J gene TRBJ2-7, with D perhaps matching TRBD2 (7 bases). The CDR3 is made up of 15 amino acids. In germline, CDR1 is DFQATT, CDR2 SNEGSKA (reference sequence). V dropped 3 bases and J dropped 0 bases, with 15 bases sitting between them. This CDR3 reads CSASTGTILSYEQYF. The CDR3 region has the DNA TGCAGTGCTAGCACAGGGACTATACTCTCCTACGAGCAGTACTTC.

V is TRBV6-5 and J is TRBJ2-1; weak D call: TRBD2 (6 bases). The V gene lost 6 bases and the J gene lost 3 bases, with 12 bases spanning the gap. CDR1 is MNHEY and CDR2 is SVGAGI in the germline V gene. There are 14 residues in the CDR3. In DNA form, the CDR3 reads TGTGCCAGCAGCCGCGGGGTTTACTACAATGAGCAGTTCTTC. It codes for CASSRGVYYNEQFF.

The CDR3 loop is CASSYDQFGETQYF. The CDR3 nucleotides read TGTGCCAGCAGCTACGATCAATTTGGCGAGACCCAGTACTTC. The rearrangement uses TRBV9 and TRBJ2-5, with D hard to call. This CDR3 contains 14 residues. V was cut by 4 bases and J by 5 bases, with 15 bases left in between. Germline assignment: CDR1 SGDLS and CDR2 YYNGEE.

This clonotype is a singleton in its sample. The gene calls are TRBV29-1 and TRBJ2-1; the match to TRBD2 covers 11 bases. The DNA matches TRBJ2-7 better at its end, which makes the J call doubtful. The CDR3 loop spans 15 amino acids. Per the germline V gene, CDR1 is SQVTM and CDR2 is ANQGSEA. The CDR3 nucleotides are TGCAGCGTCAAAATGATAGCGGGAGGGCCCCACGAGCAGTACTTC. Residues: CSVKMIAGGPHEQYF.

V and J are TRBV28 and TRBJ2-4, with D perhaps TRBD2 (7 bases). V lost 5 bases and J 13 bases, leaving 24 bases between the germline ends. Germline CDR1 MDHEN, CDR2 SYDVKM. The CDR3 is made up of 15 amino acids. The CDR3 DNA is TGTGCCAGCAGTCAAAAAAAAGGGGGGGGATACGAACAGTACTTC. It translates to CASSQKKGGGYEQYF.

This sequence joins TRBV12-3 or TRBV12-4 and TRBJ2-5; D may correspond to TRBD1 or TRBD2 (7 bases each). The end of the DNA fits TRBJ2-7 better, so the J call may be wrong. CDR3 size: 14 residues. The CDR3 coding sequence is TGTGCCAGCAGTTTAGGGGGAGGGGGCAACGAGCAGTACTTC. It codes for CASSLGGGGNEQYF.

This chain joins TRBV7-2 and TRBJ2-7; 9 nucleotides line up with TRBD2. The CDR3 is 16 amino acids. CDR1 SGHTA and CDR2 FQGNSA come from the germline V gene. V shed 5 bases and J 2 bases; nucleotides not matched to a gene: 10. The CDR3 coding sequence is TGTGCCAGCAGCCCGAGGGCTAGCGGGGAAACCTACGAGCAGTACTTC. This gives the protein CASSPRASGETYEQYF.

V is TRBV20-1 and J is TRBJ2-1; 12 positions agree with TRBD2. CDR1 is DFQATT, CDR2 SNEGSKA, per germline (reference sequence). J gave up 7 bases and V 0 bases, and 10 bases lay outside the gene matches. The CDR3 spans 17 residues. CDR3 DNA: TGCAGTGCTAGAGATCCGGTTACTAGCGGGAGGTGGAATGAGCAGTTCTTC. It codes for CSARDPVTSGRWNEQFF.

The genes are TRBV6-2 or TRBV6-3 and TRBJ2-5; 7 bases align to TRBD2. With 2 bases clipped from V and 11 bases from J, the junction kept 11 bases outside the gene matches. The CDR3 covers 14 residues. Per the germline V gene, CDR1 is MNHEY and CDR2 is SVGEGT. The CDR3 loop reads CASSYGRRRGEQYF. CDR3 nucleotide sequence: TGTGCCAGCAGTTACGGGAGACGTCGGGGGGAGCAGTACTTC.

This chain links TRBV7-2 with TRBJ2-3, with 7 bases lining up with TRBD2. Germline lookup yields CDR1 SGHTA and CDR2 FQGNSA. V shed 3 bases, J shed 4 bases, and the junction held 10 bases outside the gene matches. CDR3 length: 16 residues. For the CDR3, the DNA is TGTGCCAGCAGCTTTTATCGGGAGGAATTGGCAGATACGCAGTATTTT. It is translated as CASSFYREELADTQYF.

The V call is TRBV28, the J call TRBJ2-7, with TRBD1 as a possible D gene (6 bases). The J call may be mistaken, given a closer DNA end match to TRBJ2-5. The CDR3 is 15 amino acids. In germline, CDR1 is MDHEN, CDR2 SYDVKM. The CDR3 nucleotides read TGTGCCAGCCATGGACAGTCGCAGGCGAGGGAGACCCAGTACTTC. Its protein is CASHGQSQARETQYF.

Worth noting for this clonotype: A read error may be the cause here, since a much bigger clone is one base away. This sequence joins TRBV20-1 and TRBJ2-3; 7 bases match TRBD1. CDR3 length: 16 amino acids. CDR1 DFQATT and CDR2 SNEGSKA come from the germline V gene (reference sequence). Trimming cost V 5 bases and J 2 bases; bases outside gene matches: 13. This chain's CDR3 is CSAPLSSTGLTDTQYF. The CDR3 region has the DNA TGCAGTGCTCCCTTATCCTCGACAGGGCTCACAGATACGCAGTATTTT.

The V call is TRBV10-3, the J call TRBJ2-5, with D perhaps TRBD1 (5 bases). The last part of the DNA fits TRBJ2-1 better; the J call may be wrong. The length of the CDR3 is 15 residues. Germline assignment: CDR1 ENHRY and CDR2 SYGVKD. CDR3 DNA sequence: TGTGCCATCAGTGACTTAGGACAAGTGCAAGAGACCCAGTTCTTC. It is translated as CAISDLGQVQETQFF.

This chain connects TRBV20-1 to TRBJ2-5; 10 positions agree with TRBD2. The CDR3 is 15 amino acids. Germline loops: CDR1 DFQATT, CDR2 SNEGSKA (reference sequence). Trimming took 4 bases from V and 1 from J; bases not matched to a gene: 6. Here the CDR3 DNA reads TGCAGTGCTAAGCCCAGCGGGAGGGCCCAAGAGACCCAGTACTTC. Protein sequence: CSAKPSGRAQETQYF.

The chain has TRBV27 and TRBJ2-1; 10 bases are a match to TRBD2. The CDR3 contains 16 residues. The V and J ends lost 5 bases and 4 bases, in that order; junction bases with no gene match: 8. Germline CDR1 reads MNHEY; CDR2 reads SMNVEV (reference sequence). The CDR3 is CASSVRTSGAYNEQFF. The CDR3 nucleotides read TGTGCCAGCAGTGTACGGACTAGCGGAGCTTACAATGAGCAGTTCTTC.

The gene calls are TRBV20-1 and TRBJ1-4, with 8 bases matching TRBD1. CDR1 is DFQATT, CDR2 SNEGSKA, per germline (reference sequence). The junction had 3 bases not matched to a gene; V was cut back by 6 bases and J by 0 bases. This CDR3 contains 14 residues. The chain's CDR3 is CSAGQGTTNEKLFF. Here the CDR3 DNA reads TGCAGTGCCGGACAGGGAACAACTAATGAAAAACTGTTTTTT.